The present T cell receptor beta chain was sequenced within a study of blood T cells in healthy people across ages. V gave up 5 bases and J gave up 5 bases; unmatched junction bases: 16. Germline CDR1 reads MNHEY; CDR2 reads SMNVEV (reference sequence). This CDR3 region has 18 residues. It was with a sample-barcoded 5' primer and a J-beta primer mix that a second PCR of roughly 7 to 12 cycles was run. TCRdb recomputed calls from the 5' RACE reads with MiXCR, one row per CDR3 protein. The sample carries 1.5 million or so distinct CDR3 sequences, approximately 42% recorded once. The clonotype originates from a woman younger than 35 in good health. V and J are TRBV27 and TRBJ2-3; 10 bases match TRBD2. Sequenced input: blood. CDR3 coding DNA: TGTGCCAGCAGTCCCGTTAGCGGGAGGCCGCCCCCGTTAGATACGCAGTATTTT. Encoded protein: CASSPVSGRPPPLDTQYF.